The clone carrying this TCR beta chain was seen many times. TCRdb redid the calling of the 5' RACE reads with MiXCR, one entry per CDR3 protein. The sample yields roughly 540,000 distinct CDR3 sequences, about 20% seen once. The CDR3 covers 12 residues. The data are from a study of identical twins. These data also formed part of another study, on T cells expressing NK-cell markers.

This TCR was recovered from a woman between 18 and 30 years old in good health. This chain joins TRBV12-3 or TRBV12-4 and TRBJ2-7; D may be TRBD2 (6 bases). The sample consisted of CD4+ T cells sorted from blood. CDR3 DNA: TGTGCTAGCGGTCCTAGAGGGTACGAGCAGTACTTC. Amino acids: CASGPRGYEQYF.